A single TCR beta chain is shown here with its context. The antigen it recognizes is unknown. No base qualities exist here, and no much larger clone lies one base off it. The cohort consisted of some 670 healthy bone marrow donors. At the time of sampling, all cohort members were nominally healthy, though unrecorded immune exposures were likely present. The donor was CMV seropositive and was included in the group of about 290 seropositive cohort members. Every donor gave a peripheral blood sample, and the peripheral blood mononuclear cells from that sample were used for TCR beta sequencing. Genomic DNA extraction from the blood cell samples was performed with the Qiagen DNeasy Blood Extraction Kit. This specimen comes from a study of cytomegalovirus exposure and HLA in healthy donors (dated by TCRdb to the late 2010s). For the wider study: According to an earlier analysis of a few hundred of the donors, about 179 million T cells yielded some 120 million unique TCR beta sequences and approximately 300 Gb of sequence data. An early release that covered roughly 600 HLA-typed donors contained about 300 gigabases of sequencing data and 85 million to 100 million unique TCR sequences. Of the roughly 400 genotyped donors, around 81% fell in the genetic ancestry cluster associated with self-reported Caucasian donors. The study was designed to test whether signatures of past pathogen exposure could be identified by cataloging public T cell receptors. The study profiled the T cell repertoires of about 720 subjects by immunosequencing and related them to cytomegalovirus serostatus. Besides the first cohort of approximately 670 subjects, a separate validation cohort made up of 95 to 150 different subjects was used. To predict cytomegalovirus infection status, the study brought together high-throughput TCR immunosequencing, statistical association of individual TCRs with disease status, and machine learning. A later analysis re-analyzed previously published TCR beta repertoires from 666 donors and added high-resolution HLA genotyping to study TCR occurrence patterns. Rather than drawing on any new phenotypic data, the later analysis identified candidate immune exposures from TCR beta sequences and the way those sequences occurred across donors. To decide whether each TCR beta V gene segment behaved as functional or pseudogenic, an earlier analysis of some 600 of the donors relied on high-throughput TCR beta sequencing. Donor age, sex, ethnicity and CMV serostatus were compiled alongside the repertoire data. A later genetic analysis took genome-wide SNP genotypes for about 55% of the 666 donors and used that subset as a discovery cohort. All discovery cohort repertoires had been generated on a single sequencing platform. HLA typing covered class I and class II loci at four-digit resolution. The number of donors typed differed by locus, with about 629-630 for A, B, C, DRB1 and DQB1, roughly 520 for DQA1, approximately 570 for DPA1, and some 440 for DPB1. Five DR-DQ haplotypes were treated as single units for association and clustering because of strong linkage in the cohort. Among roughly 400 genotyped donors of the cohort, an average of around 250,000 unique TCR beta nucleotide sequences was sequenced per donor, of which approximately 19% were non-productive.

From the germline V gene, CDR1 is SGDLS and CDR2 is YYNGEE. The CDR3 runs 13 residues from the cysteine to the phenylalanine. The entry retains the CDR3 DNA only, 39 bases that are in frame from base 1. V sheds 4 bases and J sheds 0 bases, leaving 7 bases between their ends. Study-level results and caveats: A further reported finding was that TCR beta sequences accurately predicted the HLA-A and HLA-B alleles for most subjects in the first cohort. In vitro tests confirmed that a few of the cytomegalovirus-associated TCR beta chains recognize cytomegalovirus antigens. A later analysis associated approximately 17,000 TCR beta sequences with specific HLA alleles at a false discovery rate of 0.05. The 87-base-pair reads could not distinguish some IMGT-functional V segments, including TRBV6-2 and TRBV6-3, so those segments were excluded. For the cohort, immune exposure information was limited to CMV serostatus. Assigning TCR associations to individual alleles was difficult when HLA alleles, especially DR and DQ, strongly co-occurred. According to a later analysis, parvovirus B19, influenza, CMV and Epstein-Barr virus appeared linked to several top co-occurrence clusters. The classifier was reported to diagnose cytomegalovirus status with high specificity and sensitivity in both the original cohort and the validation cohort. The authors suggested that the approach could potentially be extended to other disease states and immunological phenotypes. The sequencing pipeline was judged likely to have produced a cluster of highly shared sequence variants as a technical artifact. A later genetic analysis reported fewer N-insertions in productive TCRs among donors in an Asian-associated ancestry cluster than the roughly 670-donor mean. While some public TCRs were present in many individuals, most TCR sequences turned up only very rarely across donors. Because counts were too low, approximately 18 rarely observed V segments, including chromosome 9 orphons, were excluded from the earlier analysis of a few hundred of the donors. According to a later analysis, TCR association rates differed among HLA loci, with DRB1 alleles showing the most associated TCRs and HLA-C alleles showing the fewest. In a later analysis, HLA-associated TCR beta chains were found to be more clonally expanded and to have lower generation probabilities than equally common non-associated chains. Correlated functional status among segregating V segments might reflect linkage disequilibrium, but an unknown experimental factor could not be ruled out. Because HLA typing was missing for some donors at each locus, association tests included only the typed subset. A later genetic analysis associated a missense DCLRE1C variant with V-gene and J-gene trimming of TCR beta chains, and an independent cohort replicated the association. Sequencing depth was assumed to be roughly uniform across donors in the presence/absence analyses, though that assumption may not hold. In this cohort, only TCR beta chains were sequenced, and detectable features were limited by the absence of alpha or paired-chain data. In an earlier analysis of some 500 of the donors, most TCR beta V segments were observed in productive rearrangements about 87% or about 30% of the time, broadly matching IMGT annotations. According to a later analysis, most CMV-associated TCR beta chains appeared to be HLA-restricted, and the HLA associations seemed to be driven largely by CMV exposure. The study gave a list of about 170 TCR beta chains associated with cytomegalovirus.

The library relied on the immunoSEQ multiplex PCR assay. For the multiplex PCR, a mixture combining 60 forward primers for TCR Vbeta segments and 13 reverse primers for TCR Jbeta segments was used. The CDR3 region of rearranged TCR beta genes was amplified from genomic DNA by a multiplex PCR assay. The amplified TCR beta libraries were sequenced on the Illumina HiSeq System as 87-base-pair reads. In the source study's methods: A later analysis counted about 80 million unique TCR beta chains across the 550 to 700 repertoires, and 9.5 million to 11 million of these chains were shared by at least two donors. Raw reads were error-corrected and collapsed into unique sequences with a nearest-neighbor algorithm that merged closely related sequences to remove PCR and sequencing errors. To assign V, D and J gene segments, CDR3 sequences were aligned to IMGT reference sequences. For a sequence to be retained, a match of at least six nucleotides to both a V gene segment and a J gene segment was required. A rearrangement was called productive if the CDR3 had no stop codons and remained in frame with V and J, and every other rearrangement was called non-productive. Following IMGT convention, CDR3 was defined as the stretch from the second conserved V-encoded cysteine up to the conserved J-encoded phenylalanine. The earlier analysis of a few hundred of the donors excluded sequences that lacked an unambiguous match to a single V gene segment. In an earlier analysis of several hundred of the donors, V segments were called functional above 56.7% productive rearrangements and were called segregating when the between-donor standard deviation exceeded 5%. A statistical classification framework was developed to diagnose cytomegalovirus status using the catalog of TCR beta chain sequences. V and J gene assignment, in a later analysis, came from comparing TCR nucleotide sequences with IMGT/GENE-DB human TR gene sequences. The TCRdist pipeline was used in a later analysis to assign CDR3 sequences and most-parsimonious VDJ recombination scenarios. A later analysis defined each TCR beta chain by its CDR3 amino acid sequence plus V-gene family, and excluded reads lacking a unique V-gene family. A later analysis removed nearly 600 highly shared, low-generation-probability nucleotide sequences to deal with suspected cross-contamination and a sequencing artifact. In a later analysis, a clonal expansion index was calculated for each public chain from normalized within-repertoire ranks of inferred template counts. Generation probabilities in a later analysis came from a VDJ recombination model fitted to out-of-frame rearrangements, and those results were checked against IGoR. In a later analysis, TCR-TCR, TCR-HLA and TCR-CMV co-occurrence was scored with hypergeometric tests, and a repertoire-size bias correction was applied to TCR pairs. False discovery rates were estimated in a later analysis by permuting HLA or CMV assignments 20 times. A later analysis grouped co-occurring TCRs with DBSCAN, adding TCRdist sequence similarity when clustering within HLA-allele-positive subsets. For co-occurrence clustering, repertoires with fewer than 30,000 or more than 120,000 public chains were excluded, along with a handful of repertoires with anomalous nucleotide sharing. TCRdb carries this immuneACCESS record with in-frame sequences only. Its versions omit some clonotypes, under half of them owing to an unresolved V gene in the studies checked, with the rest unexplained. The V and J calls and clone size come from that table; D and trimming were worked out from the DNA. The table for this sample lists 45,000 to 60,000 clones; less than 85% of them were counted only once. The top ten constitute around 8% of the sample.

Sequencing input: PBMCs. This sequence originates from a man aged 25-45 years in good health and CMV-seropositive. Here the chain combines TRBV9 and TRBJ1-1, with the D gene not confidently named. The CDR3 reads as follows: CASSPRLNTEAFF. The DNA sequence follows: TGTGCCAGCAGCCCCCGGTTGAACACTGAAGCTTTCTTT.